This T cell receptor (beta chain) was sequenced in a study of Graves' ophthalmopathy and Graves' hyperthyroidism. Notes on this clonotype: Its specificity is not known.

As the starting material, over 9.5 ml of fresh peripheral blood yielded the PBMCs. CDR1 is WSHSY and CDR2 is SAAADI in the germline V gene. With V trimmed by 7 bases and J by 9 bases, 14 bases remained unmatched. CDR3 length: 15 residues. Transcripts of RNA were the source for amplifying TCR beta CDR3 regions. HTBI primers served in a first-round RT-PCR, which a second-round multiplex PCR followed. TCRdb re-analysed the multiplex PCR reads in MiXCR, keeping a single row per CDR3 protein. The data hold fewer than 70,000 distinct CDR3 sequences, with roughly half observed a single time. Study results and limitations: Ophthalmopathy cases were distinguished from stable hyperthyroidism by a 13-signature model, reaching over 85% sensitivity and around 80% specificity.

Sequencing input: peripheral blood. This receptor was obtained from an adult woman with Graves' ophthalmopathy. This chain links TRBV10-2 with TRBJ2-1, with 8 bases lining up with TRBD2. In nucleotides, the CDR3 is TGCGCCAGCATGGGGCTAGCGGGTATTGCAGGTGAGCAGTTCTTC. This translates into CASMGLAGIAGEQFF.